Listed here is a single T cell receptor beta chain. Using immunoSEQ multiplex PCR, the repertoire was profiled, and TCRdb retains in-frame clones only, with some absent. The sample has approximately 110,000 clones; approximately 92% are singletons. This specimen comes from a study of blood T cell repertoires in COVID-19. CDR1 SGHRS and CDR2 YFSETQ come from the germline V gene. Trimming cost V 7 bases and J 1 base, with 12 bases left between them. CDR3 length equals 13 residues. The chain links TRBV5-1 to TRBJ2-7, with TRBD2 as a possible D gene (6 bases). The receptor's source is a woman aged 80 or older with acute or convalescent COVID-19. The sequenced material came from peripheral blood. DNA for the CDR3: TGCGCCAGCGCGGGACCTATGTCCTACGAGCAGTACTTC. This gives the protein CASAGPMSYEQYF.